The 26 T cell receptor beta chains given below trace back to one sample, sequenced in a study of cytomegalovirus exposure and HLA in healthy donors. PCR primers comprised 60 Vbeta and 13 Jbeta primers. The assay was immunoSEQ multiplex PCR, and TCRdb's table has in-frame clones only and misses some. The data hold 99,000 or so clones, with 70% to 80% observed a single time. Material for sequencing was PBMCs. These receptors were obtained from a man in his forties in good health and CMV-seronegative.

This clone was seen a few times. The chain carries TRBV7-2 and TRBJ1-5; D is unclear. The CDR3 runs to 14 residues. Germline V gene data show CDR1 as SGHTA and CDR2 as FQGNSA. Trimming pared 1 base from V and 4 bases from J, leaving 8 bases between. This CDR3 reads CASSLGGWNQPQHF. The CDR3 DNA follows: TGTGCCAGCAGCTTAGGAGGGTGGAATCAGCCCCAGCATTTT. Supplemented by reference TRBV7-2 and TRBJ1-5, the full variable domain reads GAGVSQSPSNKVTEKGKDVELRCDPISGHTALYWYRQSLGQGLEFLIYFQGNSAPDKSGLPSDRFSAERTGGSVSTLTIQRTQQEDSAVYLCASSLGGWNQPQHFGDGTRLSIL.

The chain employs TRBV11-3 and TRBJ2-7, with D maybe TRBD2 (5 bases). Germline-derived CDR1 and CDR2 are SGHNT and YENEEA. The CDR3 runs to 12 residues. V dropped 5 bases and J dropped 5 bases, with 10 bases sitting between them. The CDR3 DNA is TGTGCCAGCAGCCCCCGGGGTGACGAGCAGTACTTC. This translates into CASSPRGDEQYF.

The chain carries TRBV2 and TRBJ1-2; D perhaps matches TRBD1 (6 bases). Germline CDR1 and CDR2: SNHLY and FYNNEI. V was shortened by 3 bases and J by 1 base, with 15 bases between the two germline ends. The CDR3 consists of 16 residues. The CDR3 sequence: CASSDYRAVFNYGYTF. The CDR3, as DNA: TGTGCCAGCAGTGATTACAGGGCGGTATTTAACTATGGCTACACCTTC. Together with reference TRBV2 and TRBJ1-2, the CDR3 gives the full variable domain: EPEVTQTPSHQVTQMGQEVILRCVPISNHLYFYWYRQILGQKVEFLVSFYNNEISEKSEIFDDQFSVERPDGSNFTLKIRSTKLEDSAMYFCASSDYRAVFNYGYTFGSGTRLTVV.

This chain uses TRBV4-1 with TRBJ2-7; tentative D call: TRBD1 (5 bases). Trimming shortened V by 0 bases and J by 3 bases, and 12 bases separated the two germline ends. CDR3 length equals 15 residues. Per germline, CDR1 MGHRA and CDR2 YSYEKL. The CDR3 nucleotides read TGCGCCAGCAGCCAAGATGAGGCAGGGTACTACGAGCAGTACTTC. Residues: CASSQDEAGYYEQYF.

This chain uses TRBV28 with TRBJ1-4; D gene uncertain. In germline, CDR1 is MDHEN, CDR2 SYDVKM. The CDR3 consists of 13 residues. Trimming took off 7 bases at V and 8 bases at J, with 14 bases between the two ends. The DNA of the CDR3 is TGTGCCAGCAATCCGTGGTCCGGGGAAAAACTGTTTTTT. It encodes CASNPWSGEKLFF.

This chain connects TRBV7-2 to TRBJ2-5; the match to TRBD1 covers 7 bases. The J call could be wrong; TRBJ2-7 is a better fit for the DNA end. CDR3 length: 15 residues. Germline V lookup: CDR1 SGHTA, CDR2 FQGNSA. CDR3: CASSPTRTGHYEQYF. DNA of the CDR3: TGTGCCAGCAGCCCCACCCGGACAGGACACTACGAGCAGTACTTC.

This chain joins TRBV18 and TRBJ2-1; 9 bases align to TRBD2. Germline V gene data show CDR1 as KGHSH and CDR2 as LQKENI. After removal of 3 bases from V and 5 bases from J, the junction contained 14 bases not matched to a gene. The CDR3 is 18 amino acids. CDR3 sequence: CASSPLRKSGGPNNEQFF. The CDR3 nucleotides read TGTGCCAGCTCACCCTTAAGGAAGAGCGGGGGGCCTAACAATGAGCAGTTCTTC.

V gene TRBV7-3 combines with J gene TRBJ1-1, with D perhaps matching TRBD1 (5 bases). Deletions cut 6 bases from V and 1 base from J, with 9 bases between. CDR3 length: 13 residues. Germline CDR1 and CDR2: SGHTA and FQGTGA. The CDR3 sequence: CASSSGQNTEAFF. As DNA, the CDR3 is TGTGCCAGCAGTAGCGGACAGAACACTGAAGCTTTCTTT.

CDR3 DNA sequence: TGTGCCAGCAGATTTTTTGACAATTATAATTCACCCCTCCACTTT. Its translation is CASRFFDNYNSPLHF. The rearrangement uses TRBV28 and TRBJ1-6; unclear D gene. V was cut by 6 bases and J by 4 bases, with 13 bases left in between. Germline V gene data show CDR1 as MDHEN and CDR2 as SYDVKM. The CDR3 has 15 residues.

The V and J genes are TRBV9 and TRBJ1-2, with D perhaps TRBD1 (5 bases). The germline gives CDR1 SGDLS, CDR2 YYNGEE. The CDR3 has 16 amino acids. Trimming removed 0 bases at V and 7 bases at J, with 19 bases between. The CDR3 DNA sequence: TGTGCCAGCAGCGTAGCTACCAAGGCAGGGATTAGTGGCTACACCTTC. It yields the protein CASSVATKAGISGYTF. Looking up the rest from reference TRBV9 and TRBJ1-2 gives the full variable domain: DSGVTQTPKHLITATGQRVTLRCSPRSGDLSVYWYQQSLDQGLQFLIQYYNGEERAKGNILERFSAQQFPDLHSELNLSSLELGDSALYFCASSVATKAGISGYTFGSGTRLTVV.

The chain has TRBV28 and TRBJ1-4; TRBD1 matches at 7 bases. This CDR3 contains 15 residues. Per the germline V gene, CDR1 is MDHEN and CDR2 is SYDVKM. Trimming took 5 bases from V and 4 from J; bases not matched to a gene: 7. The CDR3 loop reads CASSRQGRGNEKLFF. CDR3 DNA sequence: TGTGCCAGCAGTAGACAGGGTAGGGGTAATGAAAAACTGTTTTTT.

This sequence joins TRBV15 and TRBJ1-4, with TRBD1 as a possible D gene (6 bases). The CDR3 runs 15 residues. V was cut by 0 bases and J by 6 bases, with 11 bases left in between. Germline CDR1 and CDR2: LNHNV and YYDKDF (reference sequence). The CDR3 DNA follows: TGTGCCACCAGCAGAGATCGGGGGGGCCATGAAAAACTGTTTTTT. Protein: CATSRDRGGHEKLFF.

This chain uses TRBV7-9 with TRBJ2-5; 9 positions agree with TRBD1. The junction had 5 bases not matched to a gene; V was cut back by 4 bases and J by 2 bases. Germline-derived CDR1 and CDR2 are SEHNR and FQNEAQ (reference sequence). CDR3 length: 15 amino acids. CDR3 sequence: CASSWGQGAQETQYF. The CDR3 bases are TGTGCCAGCAGCTGGGGACAGGGAGCACAAGAGACCCAGTACTTC.

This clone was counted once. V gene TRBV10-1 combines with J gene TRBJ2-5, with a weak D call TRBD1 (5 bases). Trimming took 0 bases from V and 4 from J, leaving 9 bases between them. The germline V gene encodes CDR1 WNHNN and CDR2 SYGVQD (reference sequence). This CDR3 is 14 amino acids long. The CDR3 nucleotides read TGCGCCAGCAGTGAGTCGGCAGGGCGAGAGACCCAGTACTTC. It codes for CASSESAGRETQYF.

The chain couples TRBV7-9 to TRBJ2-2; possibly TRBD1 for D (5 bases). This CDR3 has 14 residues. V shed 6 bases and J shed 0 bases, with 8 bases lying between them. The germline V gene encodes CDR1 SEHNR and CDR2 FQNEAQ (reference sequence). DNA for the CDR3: TGTGCCAGCAGTGACAGAACGAACACCGGGGAGCTGTTTTTT. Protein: CASSDRTNTGELFF. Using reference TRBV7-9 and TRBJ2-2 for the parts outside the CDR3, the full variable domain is DTGVSQNPRHKITKRGQNVTFRCDPISEHNRLYWYRQTLGQGPEFLTYFQNEAQLEKSRLLSDRFSAERPKGSFSTLEIQRTEQGDSAMYLCASSDRTNTGELFFGEGSRLTVL.

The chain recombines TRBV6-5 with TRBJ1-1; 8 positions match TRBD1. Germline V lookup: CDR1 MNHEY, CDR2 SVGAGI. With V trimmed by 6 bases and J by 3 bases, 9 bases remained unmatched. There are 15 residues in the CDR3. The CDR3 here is CASSDGQGGHTEAFF. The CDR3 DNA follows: TGTGCCAGCAGCGATGGACAGGGAGGGCACACTGAAGCTTTCTTT.

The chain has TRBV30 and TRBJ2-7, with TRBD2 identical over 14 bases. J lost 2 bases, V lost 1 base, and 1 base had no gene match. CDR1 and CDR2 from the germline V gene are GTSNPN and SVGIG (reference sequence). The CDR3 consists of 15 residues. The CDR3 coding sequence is TGTGCCTGGAGTGAGACTAGCGGGAGGGCCTACGAGCAGTACTTC. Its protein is CAWSETSGRAYEQYF.

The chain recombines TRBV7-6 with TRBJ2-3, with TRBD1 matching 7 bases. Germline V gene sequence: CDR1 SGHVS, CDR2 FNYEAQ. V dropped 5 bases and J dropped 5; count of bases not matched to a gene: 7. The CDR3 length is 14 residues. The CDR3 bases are TGTGCCAGCAGCCGGAGGACAGGAAGAGATACGCAGTATTTT. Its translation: CASSRRTGRDTQYF. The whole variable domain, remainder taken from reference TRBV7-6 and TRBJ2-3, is GAGVSQSPRYKVTKRGQDVALRCDPISGHVSLYWYRQALGQGPEFLTYFNYEAQQDKSGLPNDRFSAERPEGSISTLTIQRTEQRDSAMYRCASSRRTGRDTQYFGPGTRLTVL.

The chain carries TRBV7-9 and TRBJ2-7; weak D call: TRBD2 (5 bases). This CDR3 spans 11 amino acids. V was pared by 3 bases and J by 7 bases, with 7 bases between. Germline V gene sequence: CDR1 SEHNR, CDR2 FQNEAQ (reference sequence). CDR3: CASSFGLEQYF. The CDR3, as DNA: TGTGCCAGCAGCTTCGGACTTGAGCAGTACTTC.

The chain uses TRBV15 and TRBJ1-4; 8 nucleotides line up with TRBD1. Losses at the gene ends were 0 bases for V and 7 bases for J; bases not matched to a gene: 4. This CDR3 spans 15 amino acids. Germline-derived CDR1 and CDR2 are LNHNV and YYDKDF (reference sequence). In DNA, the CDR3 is TGTGCCACCAGCAGAGATGACAGGGGAGGTGAAAAACTGTTTTTT. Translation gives CATSRDDRGGEKLFF.

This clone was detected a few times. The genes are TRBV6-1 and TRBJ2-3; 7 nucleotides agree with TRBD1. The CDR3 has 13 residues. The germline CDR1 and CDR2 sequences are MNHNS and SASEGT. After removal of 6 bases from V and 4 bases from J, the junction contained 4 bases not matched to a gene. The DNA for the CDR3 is TGTGCCAGCAGGCAACAGGGGCCAGATACGCAGTATTTT. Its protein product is CASRQQGPDTQYF.

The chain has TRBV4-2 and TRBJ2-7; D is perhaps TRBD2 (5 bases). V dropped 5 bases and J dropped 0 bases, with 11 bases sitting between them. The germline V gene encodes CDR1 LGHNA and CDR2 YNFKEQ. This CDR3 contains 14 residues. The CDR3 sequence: CASSTRVSSYEQYF. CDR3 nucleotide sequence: TGTGCCAGCAGCACTAGGGTAAGCTCCTACGAGCAGTACTTC.

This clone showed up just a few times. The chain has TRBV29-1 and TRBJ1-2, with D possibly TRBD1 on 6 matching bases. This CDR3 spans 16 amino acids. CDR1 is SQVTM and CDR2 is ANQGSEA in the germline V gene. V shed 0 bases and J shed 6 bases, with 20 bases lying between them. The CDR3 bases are TGCAGCGTTGAAGACAGGTTTAGCGGGGGCCGCGATGGCTACACCTTC. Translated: CSVEDRFSGGRDGYTF.

CDR3 bases: TGTGCCAGCAGCCAAGATCTCTTAGTATCTGTTGAGCAGTTCTTC. Protein product: CASSQDLLVSVEQFF. This sequence joins TRBV4-2 and TRBJ2-1, with D unresolved. The V and J ends lost 0 bases and 9 bases respectively, with 15 bases between them. The CDR3 runs 15 residues. CDR1 and CDR2 (germline): LGHNA, YNFKEQ.

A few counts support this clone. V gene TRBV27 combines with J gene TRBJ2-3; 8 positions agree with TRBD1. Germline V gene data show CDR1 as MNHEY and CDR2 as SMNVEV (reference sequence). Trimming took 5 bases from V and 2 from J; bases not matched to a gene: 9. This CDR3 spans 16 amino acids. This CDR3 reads CASSLWTGRITDTQYF. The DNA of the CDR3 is TGTGCCAGCAGTCTCTGGACAGGGCGGATCACAGATACGCAGTATTTT.

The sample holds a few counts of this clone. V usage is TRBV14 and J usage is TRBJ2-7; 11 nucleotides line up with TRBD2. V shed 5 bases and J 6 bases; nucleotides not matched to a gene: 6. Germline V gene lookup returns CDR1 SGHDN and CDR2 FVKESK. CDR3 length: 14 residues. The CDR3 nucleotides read TGTGCCAGCAGCTTGACTAGCGGGACATCCGAGCAGTACTTC. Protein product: CASSLTSGTSEQYF. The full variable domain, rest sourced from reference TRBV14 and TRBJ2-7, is EAGVTQFPSHSVIEKGQTVTLRCDPISGHDNLYWYRRVMGKEIKFLLHFVKESKQDESGMPNNRFLAERTGGTYSTLKVQPAELEDSGVYFCASSLTSGTSEQYFGPGTRLTVT.